The next 30 T cell receptor beta chains were all read from a single sample in a study of cytomegalovirus exposure and HLA in healthy donors. Vbeta (60) and Jbeta (13) primers were used in the PCR. Profiling relied on immunoSEQ multiplex PCR, and the TCRdb table lists in-frame clones only, not all of them. The profile covers about 140,000 clones, with about 8.9% appearing a single time and about 1.9% taken by the ten largest. Source material: PBMCs. The receptors come from a man aged 50-59 years in good health and CMV-seronegative.

V and J are TRBV7-3 and TRBJ1-2, with 8 bases aligning to TRBD1. CDR3 size: 16 residues. V lost 5 bases, J lost 7 bases, and 15 bases stayed unmatched. Germline CDR1 reads SGHTA; CDR2 reads FQGTGA. The CDR3 here is CASSRTGGGQGGGYTF. The DNA for the CDR3 is TGTGCCAGCAGCCGCACAGGGGGGGGCCAGGGAGGTGGCTACACCTTC.

There are a few counts of this clone. The chain links TRBV28 to TRBJ1-2; D not resolved. This CDR3 is 15 amino acids long. The germline V and J ends were trimmed by 3 bases and 8 bases, with 19 bases remaining between them. Germline V gene sequence: CDR1 MDHEN, CDR2 SYDVKM. The CDR3: CASSFNSESRGGYTF. CDR3 nucleotide sequence: TGTGCCAGCAGTTTTAATAGCGAATCTAGAGGGGGCTACACCTTC.

In this sample, this clone turned up a few times. This chain's CDR3 is CASSPRQGGAYEQYF. The CDR3 coding sequence is TGTGCCAGCAGCCCGAGACAGGGAGGAGCCTACGAGCAGTACTTC. This chain connects TRBV11-1 to TRBJ2-7, with D perhaps matching TRBD1 (7 bases). V was clipped by 5 bases and J by 2 bases, with 16 bases between them. CDR3 length: 15 amino acids. Per the germline V gene, CDR1 is SGHAT and CDR2 is FQDESV (reference sequence).

This clone was found a few times. The J gene is TRBJ2-1, the V gene TRBV2, with D tentatively TRBD2 (6 bases). Trimming removed 6 bases at V and 4 bases at J, with 13 bases between. The length of the CDR3 is 14 residues. The V gene's germline CDR1 is SNHLY and CDR2 FYNNEI. The chain's CDR3 is CASSRAGRYNEQFF. CDR3 nucleotide sequence: TGTGCCAGCAGCAGAGCGGGTCGTTACAATGAGCAGTTCTTC. The full variable domain, in which reference TRBV2 and TRBJ2-1 provide the parts outside the CDR3, is EPEVTQTPSHQVTQMGQEVILRCVPISNHLYFYWYRQILGQKVEFLVSFYNNEISEKSEIFDDQFSVERPDGSNFTLKIRSTKLEDSAMYFCASSRAGRYNEQFFGPGTRLTVL.

The V and J genes are TRBV4-1 and TRBJ2-3, with D possibly TRBD2 on 5 matching bases. Germline V CDR1 and CDR2: MGHRA, YSYEKL. The germline V and J ends were trimmed by 2 bases and 5 bases, with 8 bases remaining between them. The CDR3 runs to 13 residues. The CDR3 DNA reads as TGCGCCAGCAGCCAACGAGAGGGAGATACGCAGTATTTT. Residues: CASSQREGDTQYF.

This clone was recorded a few times. The chain carries TRBV7-8 and TRBJ2-3; the match to TRBD2 covers 9 bases. J gave up 12 bases and V 4 bases, and 8 bases lay outside the gene matches. Germline lookup yields CDR1 SGHVS and CDR2 FQNEAQ. The CDR3 extends over 13 amino acids. The CDR3 loop reads CASSYRTSDNQYF. The CDR3 DNA follows: TGTGCCAGCAGCTACCGGACTAGCGATAATCAGTATTTT. Looking up the rest from reference TRBV7-8 and TRBJ2-3 gives the full variable domain: GAGVSQSPRYKVAKRGQDVALRCDPISGHVSLFWYQQALGQGPEFLTYFQNEAQLDKSGLPSDRFFAERPEGSVSTLKIQRTQQEDSAVYLCASSYRTSDNQYFGPGTRLTVL.

This clone was picked up a small number of times. This chain uses TRBV5-1 with TRBJ2-7, with a tentative D call TRBD2 (6 bases). The CDR3 spans 14 residues. Germline CDR1 is SGHRS and CDR2 is YFSETQ. The germline V and J ends were trimmed by 6 bases and 4 bases, with 17 bases remaining between them. CDR3 DNA sequence: TGCGCCAGCAATCGGGAGAGTTCTAGGTACGAGCAGTACTTC. This sequence encodes CASNRESSRYEQYF.

In DNA, the CDR3 is TGCGCCAGCAGTGTTAATTCCCTAGCGGGGGGGCCGTACCAAGAGACCCAGTACTTC. Translation gives CASSVNSLAGGPYQETQYF. The rearrangement uses TRBV10-2 and TRBJ2-5; 12 bases fit TRBD2. V shed 4 bases and J 0 bases; nucleotides not matched to a gene: 12. The V gene's germline CDR1 is WSHSY and CDR2 SAAADI. CDR3 length: 19 amino acids.

This clone occurred a few times. Written as DNA, the CDR3 is TGTGCCAGCAGCGTAGTGGGACAGGGTTACTCACCCCTCCACTTT. As protein: CASSVVGQGYSPLHF. The J gene is TRBJ1-6, the V gene TRBV9; 9 positions match TRBD1. The CDR3 has 15 residues. CDR1 and CDR2 from the germline V gene are SGDLS and YYNGEE. J lost 10 bases, V lost 0 bases, and 5 bases had no gene match. The full variable domain, completed using reference TRBV9 and TRBJ1-6, is DSGVTQTPKHLITATGQRVTLRCSPRSGDLSVYWYQQSLDQGLQFLIQYYNGEERAKGNILERFSAQQFPDLHSELNLSSLELGDSALYFCASSVVGQGYSPLHFGNGTRLTVT.

The CDR3 nucleotides read TGTGCCAGCAGTTACGGGCAGGGTGGCGACACCATATATTTT. Translating gives CASSYGQGGDTIYF. The rearrangement uses TRBV6-6 and TRBJ1-3; maybe TRBD1 (5 bases). V lost 2 bases to trimming and J lost 8 bases, with 13 bases between them. The CDR3 extends over 14 amino acids. Germline values: CDR1 MNHNY, CDR2 SVGAGI (reference sequence).

CDR3 sequence reads: CATSRDIVEKLFF. The CDR3 region has the DNA TGTGCCACCAGCCGGGACATAGTTGAAAAACTGTTTTTT. This chain uses TRBV15 with TRBJ1-4; D is possibly TRBD1 (6 bases). The CDR3 is 13 residues long. Germline-derived CDR1 and CDR2 are LNHNV and YYDKDF (reference sequence). Deletions cut 5 bases from V and 7 bases from J, with 11 bases between.

This clone was detected once. This chain links TRBV7-8 with TRBJ2-1, with a weak D call TRBD2 (6 bases). V dropped 4 bases and J dropped 5 bases, with 12 bases sitting between them. Germline lookup yields CDR1 SGHVS and CDR2 FQNEAQ. CDR3 length: 14 amino acids. The CDR3 protein is CASSYGSLNNEQFF. The CDR3 DNA sequence: TGTGCCAGCAGCTACGGGAGTCTAAACAATGAGCAGTTCTTC.

This clone was recorded a few times. The CDR3 is CASSSGLSEQFF. The DNA for the CDR3 is TGTGCCAGCAGTTCCGGGTTGTCTGAGCAGTTCTTC. The chain couples TRBV27 to TRBJ2-7; no clear D gene. The J call is uncertain, as TRBJ2-1 better fits the DNA end. The CDR3 is made up of 12 amino acids. Germline V lookup: CDR1 MNHEY, CDR2 SMNVEV (reference sequence).

This clone has just a few counts. The chain has TRBV7-9 and TRBJ2-2, with a tentative D call TRBD2 (7 bases). Germline CDR1 and CDR2: SEHNR and FQNEAQ (reference sequence). This CDR3 spans 15 amino acids. V was trimmed by 5 bases and J by 7 bases, leaving 17 bases between them. CDR3 coding DNA: TGTGCCAGCAGCCGAGGACTAGGGGGGGACGGGGAGCTGTTTTTT. Encoded protein: CASSRGLGGDGELFF. The complete variable domain, with remaining parts taken from reference TRBV7-9 and TRBJ2-2, reads DTGVSQNPRHKITKRGQNVTFRCDPISEHNRLYWYRQTLGQGPEFLTYFQNEAQLEKSRLLSDRFSAERPKGSFSTLEIQRTEQGDSAMYLCASSRGLGGDGELFFGEGSRLTVL.

This clone came up a few times. The V call is TRBV2, the J call TRBJ2-3; a weak D match, TRBD2 (6 bases). Germline V lookup: CDR1 SNHLY, CDR2 FYNNEI. Trimming stripped 5 bases from V and 3 bases from J, with 12 bases between. This CDR3 spans 14 amino acids. The CDR3 region has the DNA TGTGCCAGCAGTATCGGGGGATCAACAGATACGCAGTATTTT. The encoded protein is CASSIGGSTDTQYF. Together with reference TRBV2 and TRBJ2-3, the CDR3 gives the full variable domain: EPEVTQTPSHQVTQMGQEVILRCVPISNHLYFYWYRQILGQKVEFLVSFYNNEISEKSEIFDDQFSVERPDGSNFTLKIRSTKLEDSAMYFCASSIGGSTDTQYFGPGTRLTVL.

The rearrangement joins TRBV2 to TRBJ1-6, with TRBD1 identical over 12 bases. CDR1 and CDR2 from the germline V gene are SNHLY and FYNNEI. The CDR3 has 15 residues. V lost 6 bases to trimming and J lost 8 bases; unmatched junction nucleotides: 5. DNA for the CDR3: TGTGCCAGCAGGGCGGGACAGGGGGCTTATTCACCCCTCCACTTT. Its translation is CASRAGQGAYSPLHF.

The chain is built from TRBV9 and TRBJ2-1, with 9 bases aligning to TRBD2. V was clipped by 3 bases and J by 4 bases; unmatched bases: 8. Looked up from germline, CDR1 is SGDLS and CDR2 is YYNGEE. There are 16 residues in the CDR3. The CDR3 DNA sequence: TGTGCCAGCAGCGCCTCTAGCGGGGTTGATTACAATGAGCAGTTCTTC. Protein sequence: CASSASSGVDYNEQFF.

The chain has TRBV30 and TRBJ2-7; D uncertain. CDR1 and CDR2 (germline): GTSNPN, SVGIG (reference sequence). The V end lost 3 bases, the J end lost 3 bases, and 6 bases lay between the germline ends. CDR3 length equals 11 residues. The CDR3 reads CAWRANYEQYF. The CDR3 bases are TGTGCCTGGAGGGCAAACTACGAGCAGTACTTC. Based on the CDR3 plus reference TRBV30 and TRBJ2-7, the full variable domain is SQTIHQWPATLVQPVGSPLSLECTVEGTSNPNLYWYRQAAGRGLQLLFYSVGIGQISSEVPQNLSASRPQDRQFILSSKKLLLSDSGFYLCAWRANYEQYFGPGTRLTVT.

The DNA of the CDR3 is TGTGCCAGCAGCCCAAGGACTAGCGGGCTCCGCACAGATACGCAGTATTTT. Translated: CASSPRTSGLRTDTQYF. The gene calls are TRBV11-3 and TRBJ2-3, with 11 positions matching TRBD2. Looked up from germline, CDR1 is SGHNT and CDR2 is YENEEA. CDR3 length: 17 amino acids. J was trimmed by 1 base and V by 5 bases; bases with no gene match: 8. The complete variable domain, with remaining parts taken from reference TRBV11-3 and TRBJ2-3, reads EAGVVQSPRYKIIEKKQPVAFWCNPISGHNTLYWYLQNLGQGPELLIRYENEEAVDDSQLPKDRFSAERLKGVDSTLKIQPAELGDSAVYLCASSPRTSGLRTDTQYFGPGTRLTVL.

In this sample, this clone turned up a few times. This chain connects TRBV19 to TRBJ2-7; 7 bases map to TRBD1. V shed 6 bases, J shed 3 bases, and the junction held 11 bases outside the gene matches. The CDR3 contains 15 residues. CDR1 LNHDA and CDR2 SQIVND come from the germline V gene (reference sequence). Here the CDR3 reads CASSLKGDRNYEQYF. As DNA, the CDR3 is TGTGCCAGTAGCCTCAAAGGGGACAGAAACTACGAGCAGTACTTC.

The chain uses TRBV7-9 and TRBJ2-5; the D gene is possibly TRBD2 (6 bases). The CDR3 is 12 residues long. Between the trimmed V and J ends, which lost 10 bases and 4 bases, there was a span of 13 bases. Germline-derived CDR1 and CDR2 are SEHNR and FQNEAQ (reference sequence). For the CDR3, the DNA is TGTGCCAACGATCGACTAGGAGAGACCCAGTACTTC. As protein: CANDRLGETQYF.

CDR3 residues: CASSEQGNSYEQYF. CDR3 nucleotide sequence: TGTGCCAGCAGTGAACAGGGAAACTCCTACGAGCAGTACTTC. This sequence joins TRBV2 and TRBJ2-7; TRBD1 might be the D (5 bases). This CDR3 spans 14 amino acids. Trimming removed 2 bases from V and 0 bases from J, with 8 bases in between. Germline assignment: CDR1 SNHLY and CDR2 FYNNEI.

V is TRBV5-4 and J is TRBJ2-3; 7 nucleotides line up with TRBD2. J lost 2 bases, V lost 1 base, and 4 bases had no gene match. The CDR3 totals 15 residues. Germline-derived CDR1 and CDR2 are SGHNT and YYREEE (reference sequence). CDR3 nucleotide sequence: TGTGCCAGCAGCTTGACTAGCGCGATCACAGATACGCAGTATTTT. Amino acids: CASSLTSAITDTQYF.

This clone appeared a few times. This chain joins TRBV19 and TRBJ1-4; 7 bases align to TRBD1. V shed 3 bases, J shed 1 base, and the junction held 20 bases outside the gene matches. The CDR3 sequence is 21 residues long. Looked up from germline, CDR1 is LNHDA and CDR2 is SQIVND (reference sequence). CDR3 DNA sequence: TGTGCCAGTAGTATTGGTTTCTGGAACAGGGGTGCATTTCGAACTAATGAAAAACTGTTTTTT. Its translation: CASSIGFWNRGAFRTNEKLFF. Full variable domain (outside the CDR3, taken from reference TRBV19 and TRBJ1-4): DGGITQSPKYLFRKEGQNVTLSCEQNLNHDAMYWYRQDPGQGLRLIYYSQIVNDFQKGDIAEGYSVSREKKESFPLTVTSAQKNPTAFYLCASSIGFWNRGAFRTNEKLFFGSGTQLSVL.

The chain carries TRBV18 and TRBJ2-3; 7 nucleotides line up with TRBD1. The CDR3 consists of 14 residues. CDR1 and CDR2 (germline): KGHSH, LQKENI. J was trimmed by 0 bases and V by 3 bases; bases with no gene match: 0. CDR3 protein: CASSPDRSTDTQYF. The CDR3 DNA follows: TGTGCCAGCTCACCGGACAGGAGCACAGATACGCAGTATTTT.

The rearrangement links TRBV5-3 to TRBJ2-5; 13 nucleotides agree with TRBD2. TRBV5-3 has ORF status, its function being uncertain. After removal of 4 bases from V and 2 bases from J, the junction contained 8 bases not matched to a gene. The CDR3 is made up of 17 amino acids. In DNA form, the CDR3 reads TGTGCCAGAAGCCCGGGACTAGCGGGGATAAAACAAGAGACCCAGTACTTC. Translating gives CARSPGLAGIKQETQYF.

The chain couples TRBV6-5 to TRBJ2-3; unclear D gene. V gave up 0 bases and J gave up 3 bases, with 10 bases separating them. This CDR3 is 15 amino acids long. CDR1 is MNHEY and CDR2 is SVGAGI in the germline V gene. The CDR3 nucleotides are TGTGCCAGCAGTTACTCGTCTATCCTTACAGATACGCAGTATTTT. Protein sequence: CASSYSSILTDTQYF.

The V and J genes are TRBV11-2 and TRBJ2-5; no reliable D call. CDR1 and CDR2 (germline): SGHAT, FQNNGV. Trimming shortened V by 1 base and J by 3 bases, and 12 bases separated the two germline ends. This CDR3 spans 15 amino acids. DNA of the CDR3: TGTGCCAGCAGCTTAGGTCCAAACTACGAAGAGACCCAGTACTTC. Protein product: CASSLGPNYEETQYF.

The genes are TRBV9 and TRBJ2-1, with D tentatively TRBD2 (6 bases). Germline CDR1 is SGDLS and CDR2 is YYNGEE. The CDR3 runs to 12 residues. V was clipped by 3 bases and J by 12 bases, with 13 bases between them. The CDR3 loop reads CASSGAGFGQFF. As DNA, the CDR3 is TGTGCCAGCAGCGGGGCGGGGTTCGGGCAGTTCTTC.

V gene TRBV6-5 combines with J gene TRBJ2-1; D unresolved. V was trimmed by 4 bases and J by 9 bases, leaving 13 bases between them. There are 13 residues in the CDR3. Germline CDR1 is MNHEY and CDR2 is SVGAGI. Written as DNA, the CDR3 is TGTGCCAGCAGTTTCACCACCAGTACTGAGCAGTTCTTC. It codes for CASSFTTSTEQFF.